A single sample is the source of the 21 T cell receptor beta chains below, sequenced in a study of CD8+ T cells in alopecia areata. Treatment denoted: oral pan-JAK inhibitor, 5-10 mg twice daily. After isolation, RNA underwent reverse transcription to generate cDNA as the sequencing template. Sequenced by immunoSEQ multiplex PCR; TCRdb stores in-frame clones only, minus some. The table lists over 150,000 clones, 40% to 65% of them singletons. This specimen was CD8+ T cells sorted from blood, taken at week 24, from a patient treated with tofacitinib. These receptor sequences come from a human donor with alopecia areata.

This clone was detected only a few times. The chain combines TRBV6-5 with TRBJ1-1; 7 positions match TRBD1. V dropped 6 bases and J dropped 4; count of bases not matched to a gene: 8. The CDR3 has 14 residues. Germline V gene sequence: CDR1 MNHEY, CDR2 SVGAGI. The CDR3: CASRLGSGGTEAFF. The CDR3 coding sequence is TGTGCCAGCAGGCTCGGGTCAGGGGGCACTGAAGCTTTCTTT.

This clone has a handful of counts. J is TRBJ2-7 and V is TRBV2, with TRBD2 identical over 10 bases. The CDR3 contains 14 residues. The V gene end was trimmed by 4 bases and the J gene end by 5 bases; junction bases not matched to a gene: 5. Per germline, CDR1 SNHLY and CDR2 FYNNEI. CDR3 protein: CASSGVAGGHEQYF. In DNA form, the CDR3 reads TGTGCCAGCAGTGGGGTAGCGGGGGGCCACGAGCAGTACTTC.

Remarks on this clone: The sample has other DNA sequences that encode this CDR3 too. The CDR3 DNA reads as TGTGCCTGGAGTGACGGAACCTACGAGCAGTACTTC. It translates to CAWSDGTYEQYF. The V and J genes are TRBV30 and TRBJ2-7; no firm D call. V dropped 1 base and J dropped 2 bases, with 6 bases sitting between them. Germline V gene data show CDR1 as GTSNPN and CDR2 as SVGIG (reference sequence). The CDR3 is made up of 12 amino acids.

The gene calls are TRBV30 and TRBJ2-1, with 10 nucleotides matching TRBD1. Per the germline V gene, CDR1 is GTSNPN and CDR2 is SVGIG (reference sequence). The CDR3 sequence is 14 residues long. Trimming cost V 0 bases and J 7 bases; bases outside gene matches: 3. This CDR3 is CAWSVGQGRNEQFF. In nucleotides, the CDR3 is TGTGCCTGGAGTGTGGGACAGGGGAGAAATGAGCAGTTCTTC.

This clone appeared a few times. This chain uses TRBV2 with TRBJ2-5; 10 bases map to TRBD1. CDR1 is SNHLY and CDR2 is FYNNEI in the germline V gene. There are 15 residues in the CDR3. The V gene end was trimmed by 7 bases and the J gene end by 6 bases; junction bases not matched to a gene: 11. CDR3: CASITVDRGLQTQYF. In DNA, the CDR3 is TGTGCCAGCATCACGGTGGACAGGGGGTTGCAGACCCAGTACTTC.

The chain has TRBV25-1 and TRBJ2-1; 11 bases line up with TRBD2. Germline CDR1 MGHDK, CDR2 SYGVNS. The junction had 6 bases not matched to a gene; V was cut back by 5 bases and J by 9 bases. The CDR3 is 14 residues long. The CDR3 coding sequence is TGTGCCAGCAGTCAAATAGCGGGGGGGAGTGAGCAGTTCTTC. Protein: CASSQIAGGSEQFF.

CDR3 sequence reads: CASSLGQTNTEAFF. The CDR3 DNA reads TGTGCCAGCAGCCTAGGACAGACGAACACTGAAGCTTTCTTT. The J gene is TRBJ1-1, the V gene TRBV27; a possible D gene is TRBD1 (6 bases). Germline V lookup: CDR1 MNHEY, CDR2 SMNVEV (reference sequence). The CDR3 extends over 14 amino acids. Trimming shortened V by 6 bases and J by 1 base, and 12 bases separated the two germline ends.

The chain links TRBV29-1 to TRBJ2-3, with 8 nucleotides matching TRBD1. Germline-derived CDR1 and CDR2 are SQVTM and ANQGSEA. The CDR3 covers 16 residues. V dropped 4 bases and J dropped 0; count of bases not matched to a gene: 9. DNA of the CDR3: TGCAGCGTTGTCGGGAAGGACAGGGATAGCACAGATACGCAGTATTTT. It specifies CSVVGKDRDSTDTQYF.

This clone was seen more than once but under ten times. The chain couples TRBV27 to TRBJ2-1; no firm D call. The V gene's germline CDR1 is MNHEY and CDR2 SMNVEV (reference sequence). V was cut by 3 bases and J by 3 bases, with 12 bases left in between. The CDR3 consists of 15 residues. The CDR3 nucleotides are TGTGCCAGCAGTTTTGGCTTATCCAACTACAATGAGCAGTTCTTC. As protein: CASSFGLSNYNEQFF.

The rearrangement links TRBV4-3 to TRBJ2-7; the D call may be TRBD1 or TRBD2 (5 bases each). The CDR3 consists of 13 residues. V lost 0 bases and J lost 5, with 8 bases in between. Germline V gene lookup returns CDR1 LGHNA and CDR2 YSLEER. DNA of the CDR3: TGCGCCAGCAGCCAAGACGGGGACGACGAGCAGTACTTC. Amino acids: CASSQDGDDEQYF.

This clone was found a few times. The chain employs TRBV15 and TRBJ2-7, with D possibly TRBD2 on 5 matching bases. The V gene lost 1 base and the J gene lost 2 bases, with 12 bases spanning the gap. The V gene's germline CDR1 is LNHNV and CDR2 YYDKDF (reference sequence). There are 15 residues in the CDR3. CDR3: CATSRVGEGTYEQYF. The CDR3 DNA reads as TGTGCCACCAGCAGAGTCGGGGAAGGTACCTACGAGCAGTACTTC. The full variable domain, rest sourced from reference TRBV15 and TRBJ2-7, is DAMVIQNPRYQVTQFGKPVTLSCSQTLNHNVMYWYQQKSSQAPKLLFHYYDKDFNNEADTPDNFQSRRPNTSFCFLDIRSPGLGDTAMYLCATSRVGEGTYEQYFGPGTRLTVT.

V is TRBV27 and J is TRBJ2-3; D is unclear. The germline V gene encodes CDR1 MNHEY and CDR2 SMNVEV (reference sequence). The CDR3 is 12 amino acids. The V end lost 5 bases, the J end lost 5 bases, and 8 bases lay between the germline ends. The CDR3 is CASSGSGDTQYF. CDR3 DNA sequence: TGTGCCAGCAGTGGGTCCGGAGATACGCAGTATTTT.

In DNA, the CDR3 is TGCGCCAGCAGCTACAGACTAGCGGGGGACAATGAGCAGTTCTTC. Translation: CASSYRLAGDNEQFF. This chain links TRBV5-1 with TRBJ2-1; 12 bases agree with TRBD2. Germline assignment: CDR1 SGHRS and CDR2 YFSETQ. The CDR3 runs to 15 residues. J gave up 5 bases and V 3 bases, and 3 bases lay outside the gene matches.

This clone was observed a handful of times. This chain links TRBV4-1 with TRBJ2-3; 8 nucleotides align to TRBD1. CDR1 and CDR2 from the germline V gene are MGHRA and YSYEKL. CDR3 length: 15 amino acids. The junction had 1 base not matched to a gene; V was cut back by 0 bases and J by 2 bases. The CDR3 loop reads CASSQEDRVTDTQYF. For the CDR3, the DNA is TGCGCCAGCAGCCAAGAGGACAGGGTCACAGATACGCAGTATTTT.

This clone showed up just a few times. The rearrangement uses TRBV7-8 and TRBJ1-1, with D possibly TRBD1 on 6 matching bases. Germline V gives CDR1 SGHVS, CDR2 FQNEAQ. The ends were cut back, 5 bases at V and 5 bases at J, with 15 bases in the middle. The CDR3 loop spans 14 amino acids. Here the CDR3 DNA reads TGTGCCAGCAGCCCCTCCACAGGGAAGACTGAAGCTTTCTTT. Its protein product is CASSPSTGKTEAFF.

In this sample, this clone turned up a few times. The gene calls are TRBV27 and TRBJ2-1, with 13 bases lining up with TRBD2. This CDR3 region has 17 residues. CDR1 and CDR2 from the germline V gene are MNHEY and SMNVEV (reference sequence). V shed 7 bases and J 6 bases; nucleotides not matched to a gene: 12. The CDR3 sequence is CASIKGTSGTLGNEQFF. CDR3 nucleotide sequence: TGTGCCAGCATTAAGGGGACTAGCGGGACCCTTGGCAATGAGCAGTTCTTC.

The chain couples TRBV5-1 to TRBJ2-7; either TRBD1 or TRBD2 may supply D (6 bases each). CDR1 and CDR2 from the germline V gene are SGHRS and YFSETQ. The germline V and J ends were trimmed by 4 bases and 3 bases, with 20 bases remaining between them. This CDR3 is 16 amino acids long. CDR3 region: CASSPRGLEGGYEQYF. CDR3 nucleotide sequence: TGCGCCAGCAGCCCGAGAGGGCTCGAGGGGGGCTACGAGCAGTACTTC. Using reference TRBV5-1 and TRBJ2-7 for the parts outside the CDR3, the full variable domain is KAGVTQTPRYLIKTRGQQVTLSCSPISGHRSVSWYQQTPGQGLQFLFEYFSETQRNKGNFPGRFSGRQFSNSRSEMNVSTLELGDSALYLCASSPRGLEGGYEQYFGPGTRLTVT.

The chain carries TRBV5-6 and TRBJ2-2; TRBD2 aligns across 8 bases. The ends lost 0 bases at V and 2 bases at J; junction bases unmatched: 3. This CDR3 contains 16 residues. CDR1 SGHDT and CDR2 YYEEEE come from the germline V gene. CDR3 DNA: TGTGCCAGCAGCTTGGCTGCGGGGGGAAACACCGGGGAGCTGTTTTTT. Protein sequence: CASSLAAGGNTGELFF.

In DNA form, the CDR3 reads TGTGCCAGCAGCGGGACACACACTGAAGCTTTCTTT. Protein: CASSGTHTEAFF. This rearrangement joins TRBV11-2 to TRBJ1-1, with D perhaps matching TRBD1 (6 bases). Germline-derived CDR1 and CDR2 are SGHAT and FQNNGV. Trimming shortened V by 5 bases and J by 3 bases, and 7 bases separated the two germline ends. This CDR3 is built from 12 residues.

The chain recombines TRBV19 with TRBJ2-6; D unresolved. The CDR3 is 16 residues long. V was shortened by 0 bases and J by 0 bases, with 6 bases between the two germline ends. The germline gives CDR1 LNHDA, CDR2 SQIVND (reference sequence). CDR3 amino acids: CASSIDDLSGANVLTF. CDR3 in DNA: TGTGCCAGTAGTATAGACGATCTCTCTGGGGCCAACGTCCTGACTTTC.

This clone was found a few times. DNA for the CDR3: TGTGCCAGCAGTGAAGTCGTCAATGAGCAGTTCTTC. As protein: CASSEVVNEQFF. This rearrangement joins TRBV2 to TRBJ2-1; D unclear. V shed 1 base and J shed 6 bases, with 4 bases lying between them. Germline lookup yields CDR1 SNHLY and CDR2 FYNNEI. The CDR3 loop spans 12 amino acids. Supplemented by reference TRBV2 and TRBJ2-1, the full variable domain reads EPEVTQTPSHQVTQMGQEVILRCVPISNHLYFYWYRQILGQKVEFLVSFYNNEISEKSEIFDDQFSVERPDGSNFTLKIRSTKLEDSAMYFCASSEVVNEQFFGPGTRLTVL.